The rows below give T cell receptor beta chains drawn from one sample of a study of blood T cell repertoires in COVID-19. Data came from immunoSEQ multiplex PCR; TCRdb stores just in-frame clones and leaves some out. The sample shows about 220,000 clones, about 91% of them seen only once. Material for sequencing was PBMCs or T cells enriched from blood (not recorded which). The receptors here all came from a woman in her fifties or sixties with acute COVID-19. CDR3s include the opening cysteine and the closing phenylalanine or tryptophan. The D gene is left open where the match is weak. Expanded clones are given a class, and other clones once, few, many or no size at all.

size	V	length	D	J	DNA	CDR3
NA	TRBV25-1	16	TRBD1	TRBJ2-2	TGTGCCAGCAGTGCCTCCGGGACAGTGTCTTTCGGGGAGCTGTTTTTT	CASSASGTVSFGELFF
NA	TRBV6-2/TRBV6-3	19	TRBD2	TRBJ2-2	TGTGCCAGCAGTTGGGATAGACTAGCGGGAGGTATAAACACCGGGGAGCTGTTTTTT	CASSWDRLAGGINTGELFF
NA	TRBV7-3	14	TRBD1	TRBJ1-1	TGTGCCAGCAGCTCGACAGGGGGAAACACTGAAGCTTTCTTT	CASSSTGGNTEAFF
NA	TRBV9	17	TRBD1	TRBJ2-2	TGTGCCAGCAGCGTAGTATGGGCAGGGGGCGCGACCGGGGAGCTGTTTTTT	CASSVVWAGGATGELFF
once	TRBV7-8	17	TRBD2	TRBJ2-1	TGTGCCAGCAGCCCTCTCTTTAGCGGGAGCTCCTACAATGAGCAGTTCTTC	CASSPLFSGSSYNEQFF
NA	TRBV6-2/TRBV6-3	15	TRBD2	TRBJ2-3	TGTGCCAGCAGTTCGAGCGGGGAGAGCACAGATACGCAGTATTTT	CASSSSGESTDTQYF
NA	TRBV7-2	18	NA	TRBJ1-6	TGTGCCAGCAGCTTAGTCCCAGCCGGAGGGTCCTATAATTCACCCCTCCACTTT	CASSLVPAGGSYNSPLHF
NA	TRBV7-2	14	NA	TRBJ2-7	TGTGCCAGCAGCTTAAACAGGCTCGCCTACGAGCAGTACTTC	CASSLNRLAYEQYF
NA	TRBV6-5	12	NA	TRBJ2-7	TGTGCCACAGGGGCCCCGGGCTACGAGCAGTACTTC	CATGAPGYEQYF
NA	TRBV5-1	13	NA	TRBJ2-7	TGCGCCAGCAGCTTGTGGGCTACCTACGAGCAGTACTTC	CASSLWATYEQYF
NA	TRBV4-3	18	NA	TRBJ1-6	TGCGCCAGCAGCCGCCAAAGACCCAGCGGGCGGTTAGATTCACCCCTCCACTTT	CASSRQRPSGRLDSPLHF
NA	TRBV9	18	TRBD1	TRBJ1-3	TGTGCCAGCAGCCCGCAGGACAGGGGGCTTCTCTCTGGAAACACCATATATTTT	CASSPQDRGLLSGNTIYF
once	TRBV28	15	NA	TRBJ1-1	TGTGCCAGCAGTCAACCCAGGGGATTGAACACTGAAGCTTTCTTT	CASSQPRGLNTEAFF
NA	TRBV7-3	16	NA	TRBJ2-3	TGTGCCAGCAGCTTAACGGGGCTCCCACGGCCAGATACGCAGTATTTT	CASSLTGLPRPDTQYF
NA	TRBV7-6	16	TRBD2	TRBJ2-1	TGTGCCAGCAGCTTACAAGTTAGCGGGAGGGAAGATGAGCAGTTCTTC	CASSLQVSGREDEQFF
NA	TRBV9	14	NA	TRBJ2-3	TGTGCCAGCAGCGCACGGGACTCCACAGATACGCAGTATTTT	CASSARDSTDTQYF
NA	TRBV28	15	TRBD1	TRBJ2-1	TGTGCCAGCAGGGTCCCGGGACAGCCATACAATGAGCAGTTCTTC	CASRVPGQPYNEQFF
NA	TRBV5-5	15	NA	TRBJ2-5	TGTGCCAGCAGCCTAGGAAGGGGCCCGCAAGAGACCCAGTACTTC	CASSLGRGPQETQYF
NA	TRBV18	17	TRBD2	TRBJ2-3	TGTGCCAGCTCCGATGCCGGGACTAGCGTGAGTACAGATACGCAGTATTTT	CASSDAGTSVSTDTQYF
NA	TRBV2	15	NA	TRBJ2-2	TGTGCCAGCAGTGCAGACCGGGCGAACACCGGGGAGCTGTTTTTT	CASSADRANTGELFF
few	TRBV2	11	NA	TRBJ1-1	TGTGCCGTCCAGGGGAACACTGAAGCTTTCTTT	CAVQGNTEAFF
NA	TRBV27	15	TRBD1	TRBJ2-7	TGTGCCAGCAGGGAGACAGGGGGCAATGTTTACGAGCAGTACTTC	CASRETGGNVYEQYF
NA	TRBV27	13	NA	TRBJ1-1	TGTGCCAGCAGCCGGCGGGGGAACACTGAAGCTTTCTTT	CASSRRGNTEAFF
NA	TRBV28	14	NA	TRBJ1-2	TGTGCCAGCAGTTTAACGGGTATAGGCTATGGCTACACCTTC	CASSLTGIGYGYTF
NA	TRBV28	12	NA	TRBJ1-4	TGTGCCAGCAGATTGTTGTCCGGGAAACTGTTTTTT	CASRLLSGKLFF
NA	TRBV19	16	NA	TRBJ1-6	TGTGCCAGCAGTCCGATTGCAGGGGACTATAATTCACCCCTCCACTTT	CASSPIAGDYNSPLHF
NA	TRBV18	14	TRBD1	TRBJ1-2	TGTGCCAGCTCTCCGACCGGGACAGGGGACGGCTACACCTTC	CASSPTGTGDGYTF
NA	TRBV5-4	14	TRBD1	TRBJ1-1	TGTGCCAGCAGCTGGGACAGGTTGTCGACTGAAGCTTTCTTT	CASSWDRLSTEAFF
NA	TRBV30	13	NA	TRBJ2-3	TGTGCCTGGAGTGTACGTCGAGCAGATACGCAGTATTTT	CAWSVRRADTQYF
NA	TRBV5-4	11	NA	TRBJ2-7	TGTGCCAGCAAGGACAACTACGAGCAGTACTTC	CASKDNYEQYF
NA	TRBV3-1/TRBV3-2	16	TRBD1	TRBJ2-1	TGTGCCAGCAGCCAAGGGGCCGGGACAGGGGACAATGAGCAGTTCTTC	CASSQGAGTGDNEQFF
NA	TRBV7-6	16	NA	TRBJ2-2	TGTGCCAGCAGCTTATTGGCGGACATGAACACCGGGGAGCTGTTTTTT	CASSLLADMNTGELFF
NA	TRBV25-1	14	TRBD1	TRBJ1-1	TGTGCCAGCAGTGAAATAGACAGGGACACTGAAGCTTTCTTT	CASSEIDRDTEAFF
NA	TRBV16	16	NA	TRBJ1-3	TGTGCCAGCAGCCCTCGGGCAGACTACTCTGGAAACACCATATATTTT	CASSPRADYSGNTIYF
NA	TRBV12-3/TRBV12-4	13	NA	TRBJ2-4	TGTGCCAGCAGTCTAGGACAGAAGAACATTCAGTACTTC	CASSLGQKNIQYF
NA	TRBV29-1	13	NA	TRBJ1-2	TGCAGCGTTGCAGTCGGACAGTTCTATGGCTACACCTTC	CSVAVGQFYGYTF
once	TRBV7-9	14	NA	TRBJ1-2	TGTGCCAGCAGCTTTACAGAGAACAACTATGGCTACACCTTC	CASSFTENNYGYTF
NA	TRBV28	16	TRBD2	TRBJ2-2	TGTGCCAGCAGTTTGTCGTCGGGACTAGTCACCGGGGAGCTGTTTTTT	CASSLSSGLVTGELFF
once	TRBV27	15	NA	TRBJ1-1	TGTGCCAGCAGTTTAGGCGGGATCGTGAACACTGAAGCTTTCTTT	CASSLGGIVNTEAFF
NA	TRBV7-2	13	TRBD1	TRBJ2-5	TGTGCCAGCAGCCCGGGACAGCAAGAGACCCAGTACTTC	CASSPGQQETQYF
NA	TRBV5-1	12	NA	TRBJ2-1	TGCGCCAGCAGCTCTTTCTACAATGAGCAGTTCTTC	CASSSFYNEQFF
NA	TRBV18	17	TRBD1	TRBJ1-5	TGTGCCAGCTCACCACCCGGGACAGGGGGCCTCAATCAGCCCCAGCATTTT	CASSPPGTGGLNQPQHF
NA	TRBV18	14	NA	TRBJ2-3	TGTGCCAGCTCACCGCTACTAGGCACAGATACGCAGTATTTT	CASSPLLGTDTQYF
NA	TRBV28	12	TRBD2	TRBJ2-1	TGTGCCAGCAGTTTAAGGGTTCGGGGGGAGTTCTTC	CASSLRVRGEFF
NA	TRBV28	18	TRBD1	TRBJ2-4	TGTGCCAGCAGTCGCGCAGGGGGTTCCCTGATAGCCAAAAACATTCAGTACTTC	CASSRAGGSLIAKNIQYF
NA	TRBV27	15	NA	TRBJ1-6	TGTGCCAGCAGTTACAGGGACTCCTATAATTCACCCCTCCACTTT	CASSYRDSYNSPLHF
NA	TRBV29-1	14	TRBD1	TRBJ1-1	TGCAGCGTTGAAGCGGGACAGGGAGTCACTGAAGCTTTCTTT	CSVEAGQGVTEAFF
NA	TRBV19	14	TRBD2	TRBJ2-1	TGTGCCAGTAGTATCGGGCGGGAGGTAAATGAGCAGTTCTTC	CASSIGREVNEQFF
NA	TRBV20-1	8	NA	TRBJ1-1	TGCAGCGCACCAGGTAGTTTCTTT	CSAPGSFF
NA	TRBV7-8	13	NA	TRBJ1-2	TGTGCCAGCAGCTTAGAGGCAGGGGCTGGCTACACCTTC	CASSLEAGAGYTF
NA	TRBV3-1/TRBV3-2	15	TRBD2	TRBJ2-1	TGTGCCAGCAGCCAAGTATCCGGGACTAGTTATGAGCAGTTCTTC	CASSQVSGTSYEQFF
once	TRBV10-1	14	NA	TRBJ1-1	TGCGCCAGCCCAGAGCAAAGACAGAACACTGAAGCTTTCTTT	CASPEQRQNTEAFF
once	TRBV24-1	15	TRBD1	TRBJ1-5	TGTGCCACCAGTGACGACAGGGGGCGCAGCCAGCCCCAGCATTTT	CATSDDRGRSQPQHF
NA	TRBV2	13	NA	TRBJ2-7	TGTGCCAGCAGCCACCGGGACAAGATTCCCCAGTACTTC	CASSHRDKIPQYF
NA	TRBV18	15	TRBD1	TRBJ2-5	TGTGCCAGCTCACCAGAACAGGGGGCCTCACGGACCCAGTACTTC	CASSPEQGASRTQYF
once	TRBV18	13	TRBD1	TRBJ1-1	TGTGCCACCGGGACAGGGATGAACACTGAAGCTTTCTTT	CATGTGMNTEAFF
NA	TRBV3-1/TRBV3-2	18	TRBD1	TRBJ2-4	TGTGCCAGCAGCAGAGACAGGGAACCAATATGGGGCAAAAACATTCAGTACTTC	CASSRDREPIWGKNIQYF
NA	TRBV29-1	13	TRBD1	TRBJ1-1	TGCAGCGTAAGGACAGGGGGGAACACTGAAGCTTTCTTT	CSVRTGGNTEAFF